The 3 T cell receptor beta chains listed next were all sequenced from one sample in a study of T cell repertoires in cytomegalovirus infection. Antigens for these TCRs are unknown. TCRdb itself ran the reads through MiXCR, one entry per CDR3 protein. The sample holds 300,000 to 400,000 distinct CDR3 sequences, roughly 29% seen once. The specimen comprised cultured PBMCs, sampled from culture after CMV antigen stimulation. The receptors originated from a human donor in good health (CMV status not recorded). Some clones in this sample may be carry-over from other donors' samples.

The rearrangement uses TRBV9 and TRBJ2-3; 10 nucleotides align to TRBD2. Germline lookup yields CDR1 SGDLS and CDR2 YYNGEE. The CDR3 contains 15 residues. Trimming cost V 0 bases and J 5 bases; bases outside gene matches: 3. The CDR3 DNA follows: TGTGCCAGCAGCGTAGGAGTAGCGGGAGGAGATACGCAGTATTTT. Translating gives CASSVGVAGGDTQYF.

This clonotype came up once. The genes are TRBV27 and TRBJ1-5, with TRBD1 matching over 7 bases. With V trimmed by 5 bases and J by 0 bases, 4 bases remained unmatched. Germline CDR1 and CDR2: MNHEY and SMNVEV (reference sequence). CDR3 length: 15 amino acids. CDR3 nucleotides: TGTGCCAGCAGTGAGGGGACAGATAGCAATCAGCCCCAGCATTTT. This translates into CASSEGTDSNQPQHF.

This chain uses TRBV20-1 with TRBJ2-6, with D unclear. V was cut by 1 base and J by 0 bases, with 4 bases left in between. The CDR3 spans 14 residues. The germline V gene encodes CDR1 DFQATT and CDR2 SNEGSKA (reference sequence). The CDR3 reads CSARGVSGANVLTF. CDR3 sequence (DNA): TGCAGTGCTAGAGGGGTCTCTGGGGCCAACGTCCTGACTTTC.